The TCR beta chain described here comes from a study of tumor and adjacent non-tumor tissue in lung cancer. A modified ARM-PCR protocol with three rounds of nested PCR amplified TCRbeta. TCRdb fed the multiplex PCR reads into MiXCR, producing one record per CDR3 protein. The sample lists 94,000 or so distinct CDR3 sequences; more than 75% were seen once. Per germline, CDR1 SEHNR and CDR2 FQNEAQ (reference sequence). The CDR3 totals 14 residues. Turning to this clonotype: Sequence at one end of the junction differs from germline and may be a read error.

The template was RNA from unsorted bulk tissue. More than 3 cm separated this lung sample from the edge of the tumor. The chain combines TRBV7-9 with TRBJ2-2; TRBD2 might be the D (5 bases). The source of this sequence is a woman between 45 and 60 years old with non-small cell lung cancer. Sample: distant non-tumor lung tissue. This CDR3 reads CVSSLNPNTGELCF. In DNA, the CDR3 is TGTGTCAGCAGCTTAAACCCGAACACCGGGGAGCTGTGTTTT. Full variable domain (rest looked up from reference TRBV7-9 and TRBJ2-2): DTGVSQNPRHKITKRGQNVTFRCDPISEHNRLYWYRQTLGQGPEFLTYFQNEAQLEKSRLLSDRFSAERPKGSFSTLEIQRTEQGDSAMYLCVSSLNPNTGELCFGEGSRLTVL.